This TCR beta chain was documented in a study of identifying expanded T cells in peripheral blood. Collection occurred without any documented infections or immune events in donors. Some clones are missing from TCRdb's copy, which holds only in-frame ones; the method was immunoSEQ multiplex PCR. The sample has tens of thousands of clones, around 91% seen once. V dropped 3 bases and J dropped 6 bases, with 12 bases sitting between them. This CDR3 is built from 13 residues. The germline V gene encodes CDR1 KGHSH and CDR2 LQKENI. V gene TRBV18 combines with J gene TRBJ2-7, with a tentative D call TRBD1 (5 bases). Sequenced input: blood. This TCR came from a person aged 18 to 75 in good health. The CDR3 DNA reads TGTGCCAGCTCACCGAACAGGCAGGGCGAGCAGTACTTC. Amino acids: CASSPNRQGEQYF.